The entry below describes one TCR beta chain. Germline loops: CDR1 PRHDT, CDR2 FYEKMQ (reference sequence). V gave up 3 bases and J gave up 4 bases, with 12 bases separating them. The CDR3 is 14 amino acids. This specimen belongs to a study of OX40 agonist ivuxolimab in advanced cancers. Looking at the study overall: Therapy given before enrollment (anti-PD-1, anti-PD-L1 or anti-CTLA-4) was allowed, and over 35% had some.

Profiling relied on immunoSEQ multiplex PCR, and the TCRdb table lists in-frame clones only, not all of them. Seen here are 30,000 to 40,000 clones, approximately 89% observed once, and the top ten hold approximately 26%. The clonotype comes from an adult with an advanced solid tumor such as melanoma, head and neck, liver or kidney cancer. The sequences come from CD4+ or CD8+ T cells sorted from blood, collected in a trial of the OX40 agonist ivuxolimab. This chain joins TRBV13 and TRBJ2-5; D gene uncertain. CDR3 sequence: CASSFIGSGETQYF. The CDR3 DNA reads TGTGCCAGCAGCTTCATAGGGTCGGGAGAGACCCAGTACTTC. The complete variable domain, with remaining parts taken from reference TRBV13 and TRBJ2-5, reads AAGVIQSPRHLIKEKRETATLKCYPIPRHDTVYWYQQGPGQDPQFLISFYEKMQSDKGSIPDRFSAQQFSDYHSELNMSSLELGDSALYFCASSFIGSGETQYFGPGTRLLVL.